This T cell receptor (beta chain) appears in the sequencing data of a study of shared clonotypes between healthy human individuals. Study-level background: Participating donors consisted of two women and a few men aged 18 to 49. There were three CD4 naive, three CD4 memory, two CD8 naive and one CD8 memory plates per donor.

On this clone: The antigen is not known.

Naive CD8 cells comprised CD45RO-negative, CCR7-positively selected cells, excluding terminally differentiated effector memory CD45RA+ cells. The deep-level immunoSEQ assay was used. Profiled with immunoSEQ multiplex PCR; TCRdb holds only in-frame clones, not every one. The table shows under 600,000 clones, with roughly 98% occurring only once. Points from the study as a whole: With a handful of donors compared, approximately 5.5% of naive CD4 clonotypes were shared.

The CDR3 loop spans 15 amino acids. The germline V gene has CDR1 SGHDN and CDR2 FVKESK. V lost 4 bases and J lost 5, with 17 bases in between. The source is a young man in good health. V is TRBV14 and J is TRBJ2-5; tentative D call: TRBD1 (6 bases). Material for sequencing was naive CD8+ T cells sorted from blood. CDR3 nucleotide sequence: TGTGCCAGCAGCCGTCGACAGGACCCGAGGGAGACCCAGTACTTC. It specifies CASSRRQDPRETQYF.